This T cell receptor (beta chain) comes out of a study of sequential checkpoint blockade in melanoma. Study at large: Arm A got nivolumab then ipilimumab; arm B the reverse, 1:1.

Measured with immunoSEQ multiplex PCR; TCRdb has only the in-frame clones, and not every one. The sample yields about 6,200 clones, about half seen once. Treatment meaning: randomized to nivolumab then ipilimumab (arm A) or the reverse (arm B). Patients had received no earlier DNA-damaging chemotherapy. Live CD3+CD8+ CD19− CD56− cells were sorted from PBMCs. This clone was found once. This specimen was CD8+ T cells sorted from blood (inferred from file names), taken from a patient given nivolumab and ipilimumab in sequence. The origin of this receptor is a human donor with melanoma.

CDR3 residues: CASSLLMGQNYGYTF. CDR3 in DNA: TGTGCCAGCAGCCTACTAATGGGACAAAACTATGGCTACACCTTC. This chain connects TRBV16 to TRBJ1-2; D is possibly TRBD1 (6 bases). The CDR3 totals 15 residues. Trimming removed 4 bases at V and 2 bases at J, with 14 bases between. Germline V CDR1 and CDR2: KGHSY, FQNENV.